Presented here are 6 T cell receptor beta chains from one specimen sequenced in a study of blood T cell repertoires in COVID-19. Repertoires were generated with immunoSEQ multiplex PCR, while TCRdb's copy carries only in-frame clones and drops some. Of around 230,000 clones listed, roughly 80% were seen once; the top ten hold 7.5% to 9%. Sequenced sample: peripheral blood. The receptors were gathered from a woman older than 75 with acute or convalescent COVID-19.

This clone was seen only once. In nucleotides, the CDR3 is TGTGCCAGCAGCTTAGGCCGCAGGGTTGGCACAGATACGCAGTATTTT. Residues: CASSLGRRVGTDTQYF. The chain uses TRBV11-3 and TRBJ2-3; possibly TRBD1 for D (5 bases). The germline V gene encodes CDR1 SGHNT and CDR2 YENEEA. The CDR3 covers 16 residues. The V end lost 1 base, the J end lost 1 base, and 12 bases lay between the germline ends.

V and J are TRBV6-5 and TRBJ2-7; 8 positions agree with TRBD2. The CDR3 runs 12 residues. The trim removed 11 bases at V and 3 bases at J, leaving 6 bases unmatched. The V gene's germline CDR1 is MNHEY and CDR2 SVGAGI. CDR3 residues: CAAGTRFYEQYF. CDR3 coding DNA: TGTGCCGCAGGGACTAGGTTCTACGAGCAGTACTTC.

This chain uses TRBV16 with TRBJ1-2; TRBD1 matches 7 bases. Germline trimming cut 3 bases from V and 8 bases from J; bases unmatched to any gene: 9. CDR1 KGHSY and CDR2 FQNENV come from the germline V gene. This CDR3 is built from 14 residues. The CDR3: CASSQRQGWNGYTF. CDR3 in DNA: TGTGCCAGCAGCCAGAGACAGGGATGGAACGGCTACACCTTC. Full variable domain (missing parts from reference TRBV16 and TRBJ1-2): GEEVAQTPKHLVRGEGQKAKLYCAPIKGHSYVFWYQQVLKNEFKFLISFQNENVFDETGMPKERFSAKCLPNSPCSLEIQATKLEDSAVYFCASSQRQGWNGYTFGSGTRLTVV.

The chain employs TRBV6-6 and TRBJ2-5; D unclear. The CDR3 totals 14 residues. The germline V gene has CDR1 MNHNY and CDR2 SVGAGI (reference sequence). V was shortened by 2 bases and J by 2 bases, with 9 bases between the two germline ends. The CDR3 spells CASSYPEKQETQYF. The DNA of the CDR3 is TGTGCCAGCAGTTACCCCGAGAAGCAAGAGACCCAGTACTTC.

V usage is TRBV11-1 and J usage is TRBJ2-5; 11 nucleotides align to TRBD2. Per germline, CDR1 SGHAT and CDR2 FQDESV (reference sequence). Trimming cost V 4 bases and J 5 bases; bases outside gene matches: 9. The CDR3 sequence is 16 residues long. CDR3 region: CASSSRSGRARETQYF. For the CDR3, the DNA is TGTGCCAGCAGCTCGCGTAGCGGGAGGGCCCGGGAGACCCAGTACTTC.

The chain links TRBV7-2 to TRBJ2-1, with TRBD2 matching over 8 bases. Germline V CDR1 and CDR2: SGHTA, FQGNSA. This CDR3 has 15 residues. Trimming removed 2 bases from V and 9 bases from J; junction bases left unmatched: 9. In DNA, the CDR3 is TGTGCCAGCAGCTTACAGACTAGCGTGGTATTTGAGCAGTTCTTC. This encodes CASSLQTSVVFEQFF.